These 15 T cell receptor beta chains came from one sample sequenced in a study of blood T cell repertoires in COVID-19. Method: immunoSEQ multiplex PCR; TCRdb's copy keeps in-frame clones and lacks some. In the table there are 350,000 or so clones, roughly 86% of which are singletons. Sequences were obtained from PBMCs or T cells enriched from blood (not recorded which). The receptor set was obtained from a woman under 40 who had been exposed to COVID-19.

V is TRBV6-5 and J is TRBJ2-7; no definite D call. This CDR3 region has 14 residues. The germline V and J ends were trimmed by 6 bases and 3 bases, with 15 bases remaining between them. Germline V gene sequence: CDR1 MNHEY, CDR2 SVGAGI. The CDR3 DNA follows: TGTGCCAGCAGGTCAGCAGGTTCTCTCTACGAGCAGTACTTC. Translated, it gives CASRSAGSLYEQYF.

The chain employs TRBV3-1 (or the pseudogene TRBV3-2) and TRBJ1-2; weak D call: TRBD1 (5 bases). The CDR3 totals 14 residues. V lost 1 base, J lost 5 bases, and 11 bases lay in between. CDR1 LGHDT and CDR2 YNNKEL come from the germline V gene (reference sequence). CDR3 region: CASSQVRGGYGYTF. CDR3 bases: TGTGCCAGCAGCCAAGTCCGCGGGGGGTATGGCTACACCTTC.

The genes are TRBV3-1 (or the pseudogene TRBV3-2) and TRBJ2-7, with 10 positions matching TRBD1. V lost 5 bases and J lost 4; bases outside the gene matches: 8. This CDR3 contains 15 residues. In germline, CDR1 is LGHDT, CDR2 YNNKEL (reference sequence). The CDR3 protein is CASSGGDRGPYEQYF. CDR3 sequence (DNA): TGTGCCAGCAGCGGGGGGGACAGGGGACCGTACGAGCAGTACTTC.

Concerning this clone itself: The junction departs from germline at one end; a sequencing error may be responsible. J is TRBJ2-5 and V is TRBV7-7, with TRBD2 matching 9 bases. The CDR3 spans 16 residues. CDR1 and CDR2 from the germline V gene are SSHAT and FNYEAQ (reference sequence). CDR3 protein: CASSGGRAGGSETQYF. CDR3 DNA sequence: TGTGCTAGCAGCGGGGGTCGAGCGGGAGGTTCAGAGACCCAGTACTTC. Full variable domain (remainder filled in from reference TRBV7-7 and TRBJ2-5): GAGVSQSPRYKVTKRGQDVTLRCDPISSHATLYWYQQALGQGPEFLTYFNYEAQPDKSGLPSDRFSAERPEGSISTLTIQRTEQRDSAMYRCASSGGRAGGSETQYFGPGTRLLVL.

This CDR3 reads CASSQTSGGTDTQYF. As DNA, the CDR3 is TGCGCCAGCAGCCAAACCTCGGGGGGTACAGATACGCAGTATTTT. The chain uses TRBV4-1 and TRBJ2-3, with TRBD2 matching 7 bases. The CDR3 is 15 residues long. With V trimmed by 2 bases and J by 3 bases, 5 bases remained unmatched. Germline CDR1 reads MGHRA; CDR2 reads YSYEKL.

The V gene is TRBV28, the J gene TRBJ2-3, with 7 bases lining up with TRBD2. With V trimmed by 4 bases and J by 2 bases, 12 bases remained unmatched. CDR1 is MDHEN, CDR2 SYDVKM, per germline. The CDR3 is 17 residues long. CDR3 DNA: TGTGCCAGCAGTTCCCCTTCCAGCGGGGCATCCACAGATACGCAGTATTTT. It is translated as CASSSPSSGASTDTQYF.

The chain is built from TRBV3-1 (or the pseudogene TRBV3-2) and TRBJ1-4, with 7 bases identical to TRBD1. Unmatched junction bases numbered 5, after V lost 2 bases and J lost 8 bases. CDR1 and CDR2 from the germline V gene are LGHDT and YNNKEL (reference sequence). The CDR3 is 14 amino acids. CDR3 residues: CASSQRGRREKLFF. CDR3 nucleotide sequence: TGTGCCAGCAGCCAAAGGGGGCGCCGGGAAAAACTGTTTTTT.

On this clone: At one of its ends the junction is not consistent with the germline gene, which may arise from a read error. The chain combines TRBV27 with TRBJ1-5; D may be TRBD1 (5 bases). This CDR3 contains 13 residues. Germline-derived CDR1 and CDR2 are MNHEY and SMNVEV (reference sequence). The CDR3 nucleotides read TGCGCAACCGGGGGGGATAGCAATCAGCCCCAGCATTTT. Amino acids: CATGGDSNQPQHF.

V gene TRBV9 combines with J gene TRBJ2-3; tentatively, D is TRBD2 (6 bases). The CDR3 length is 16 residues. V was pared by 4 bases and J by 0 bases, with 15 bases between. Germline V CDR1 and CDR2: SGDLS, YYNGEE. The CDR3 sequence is CASSPLLRGSTDTQYF. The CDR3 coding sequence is TGTGCCAGCAGCCCCCTCCTGCGGGGTAGCACAGATACGCAGTATTTT. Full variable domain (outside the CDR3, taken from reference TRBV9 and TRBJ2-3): DSGVTQTPKHLITATGQRVTLRCSPRSGDLSVYWYQQSLDQGLQFLIQYYNGEERAKGNILERFSAQQFPDLHSELNLSSLELGDSALYFCASSPLLRGSTDTQYFGPGTRLTVL.

CDR3 sequence reads: CASSLRGAGDGELFF. CDR3 nucleotides: TGTGCCAGCAGTTTACGGGGGGCTGGTGACGGGGAGCTGTTTTTT. This chain joins TRBV27 and TRBJ2-2, with D perhaps matching TRBD2 (7 bases). CDR3 length: 15 amino acids. Looked up from germline, CDR1 is MNHEY and CDR2 is SMNVEV (reference sequence). V lost 2 bases and J lost 7, with 14 bases in between.

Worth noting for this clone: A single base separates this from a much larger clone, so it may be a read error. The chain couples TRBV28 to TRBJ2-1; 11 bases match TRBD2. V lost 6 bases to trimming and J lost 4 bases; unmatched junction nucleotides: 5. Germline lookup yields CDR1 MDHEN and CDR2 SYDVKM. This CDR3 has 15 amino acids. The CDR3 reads CASSHGTSGYNEQFF. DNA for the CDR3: TGTGCCAGCAGCCATGGGACTAGCGGATACAATGAGCAGTTCTTC. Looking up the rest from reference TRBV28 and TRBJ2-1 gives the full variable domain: DVKVTQSSRYLVKRTGEKVFLECVQDMDHENMFWYRQDPGLGLRLIYFSYDVKMKEKGDIPEGYSVSREKKERFSLILESASTNQTSMYLCASSHGTSGYNEQFFGPGTRLTVL.

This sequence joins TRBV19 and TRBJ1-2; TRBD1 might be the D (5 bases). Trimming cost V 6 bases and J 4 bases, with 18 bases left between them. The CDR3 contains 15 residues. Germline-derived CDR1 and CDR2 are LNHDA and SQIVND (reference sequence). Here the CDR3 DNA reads TGTGCCAGTAGGTCGTTGGACCAGGGAGGCTATGGCTACACCTTC. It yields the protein CASRSLDQGGYGYTF.

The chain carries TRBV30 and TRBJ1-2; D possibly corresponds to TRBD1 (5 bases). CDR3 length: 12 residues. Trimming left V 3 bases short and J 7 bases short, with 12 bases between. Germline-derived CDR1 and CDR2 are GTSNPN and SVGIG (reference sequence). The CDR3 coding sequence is TGTGCCTGGAGCCGCGGGACCAGTGGCTACACCTTC. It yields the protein CAWSRGTSGYTF.

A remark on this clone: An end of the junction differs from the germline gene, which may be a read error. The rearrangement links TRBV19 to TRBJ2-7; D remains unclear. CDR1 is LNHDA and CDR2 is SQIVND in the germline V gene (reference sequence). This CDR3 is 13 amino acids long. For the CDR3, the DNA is TGTGCCAGCAGTATAGACGCGGCCTACGAGCAGTACTTC. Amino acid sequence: CASSIDAAYEQYF.

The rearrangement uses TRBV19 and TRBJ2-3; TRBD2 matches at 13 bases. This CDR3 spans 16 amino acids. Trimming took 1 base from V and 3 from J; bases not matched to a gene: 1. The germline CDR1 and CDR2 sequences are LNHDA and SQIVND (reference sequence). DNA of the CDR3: TGTGCCAGTAGTATAGGGACTAGCGGGAGTACAGATACGCAGTATTTT. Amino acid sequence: CASSIGTSGSTDTQYF.